This T cell receptor (beta chain) was identified during a study of blood T cell repertoires in COVID-19. Germline-derived CDR1 and CDR2 are MDHEN and SYDVKM. The CDR3 sequence is 14 residues long. The V segment lost 6 bases and the J segment 3 bases; nucleotides outside the gene matches: 5. Authors' processing steps: Reference gene primer amplification gave nucleated cell count estimates. Only in-frame clones appear in the TCRdb table, and some are missing; sequencing was by immunoSEQ multiplex PCR. V and J calls and clone size follow that table, whereas D and trimming were derived from the DNA. The top ten clones hold 4.5% to 7% of a sample with 180,000 or so clones, roughly 82% of them seen once.

The TCR originated in a man aged 35 to 55 with acute COVID-19. Input material: PBMCs or T cells enriched from blood (not recorded which). This chain connects TRBV28 to TRBJ1-5; 7 bases fit TRBD1. The DNA for the CDR3 is TGTGCCAGCAGGGGGGACAGTGCCAATCAGCCCCAGCATTTT. Translated: CASRGDSANQPQHF.